The 5 T cell receptor beta chains given below trace back to one sample, sequenced in a study of cytomegalovirus exposure and HLA in healthy donors. The PCR had 60 Vbeta and 13 Jbeta primers. The data were produced by immunoSEQ multiplex PCR, yet TCRdb's version contains in-frame clones alone and is incomplete. The sample shows about 110,000 clones, roughly 82% of them seen only once. Sequencing was carried out using PBMCs. These receptors were taken from a human donor in good health.

The chain has TRBV5-1 and TRBJ2-4; D perhaps matches TRBD2 (7 bases). The germline V gene has CDR1 SGHRS and CDR2 YFSETQ. Between the trimmed V and J ends, which lost 7 bases and 4 bases, there was a span of 15 bases. CDR3 length: 14 residues. Here the CDR3 DNA reads TGCGCCAGCTCGACGGGGGGCGGTAAAAACATTCAGTACTTC. Translating gives CASSTGGGKNIQYF. Together with reference TRBV5-1 and TRBJ2-4, the CDR3 gives the full variable domain: KAGVTQTPRYLIKTRGQQVTLSCSPISGHRSVSWYQQTPGQGLQFLFEYFSETQRNKGNFPGRFSGRQFSNSRSEMNVSTLELGDSALYLCASSTGGGKNIQYFGAGTRLSVL.

The V and J genes are TRBV4-1 and TRBJ1-2; D remains unclear. Germline-derived CDR1 and CDR2 are MGHRA and YSYEKL. The V end lost 0 bases, the J end lost 2 bases, and 7 bases lay between the germline ends. The CDR3 is 14 amino acids. CDR3 residues: CASSQDWANYGYTF. As DNA, the CDR3 is TGCGCCAGCAGCCAAGATTGGGCAAACTATGGCTACACCTTC.

This clone was detected a few times. This chain joins TRBV27 and TRBJ1-5; possibly TRBD1 for D (5 bases). CDR3 length equals 15 residues. Germline assignment: CDR1 MNHEY and CDR2 SMNVEV (reference sequence). V was shortened by 4 bases and J by 4 bases, with 14 bases between the two germline ends. The CDR3 sequence: CASSYHRDSNQPQHF. CDR3 DNA sequence: TGTGCCAGCAGTTACCACCGGGACTCTAATCAGCCCCAGCATTTT.

The chain links TRBV10-3 to TRBJ2-2; TRBD1 agrees at 9 bases. The J segment lost 3 bases and the V segment lost 5 bases, leaving 4 bases of the junction unmatched. Germline CDR1 and CDR2: ENHRY and SYGVKD. The CDR3 is 15 residues long. The DNA for the CDR3 is TGTGCCATCAGTACGGGACAGGGAGACACCGGGGAGCTGTTTTTT. Protein: CAISTGQGDTGELFF.

This clone was seen once. V usage is TRBV7-8 and J usage is TRBJ1-2; no clear D. This CDR3 region has 12 residues. Looked up from germline, CDR1 is SGHVS and CDR2 is FQNEAQ. CDR3: CATGTLNYGYTF. The DNA for the CDR3 is TGTGCGACGGGAACCTTAAACTATGGCTACACCTTC.